This TCR beta chain originates from a study of T-cell memory formation after mild COVID-19. The sample holds a few counts of this clonotype. TCRdb ran MiXCR on the 5' RACE reads and lists one entry per CDR3 protein. The sample yields 250,000 to 400,000 distinct CDR3 sequences, about 13% seen once. Sequencing used PBMCs or a T cell subset sorted from them (not recorded which). The source of this sequence is a man aged 18 to 30 who had mild COVID-19 (a few samples of this study predate the infection). Cell type and time point are not known.

CDR3 DNA sequence: TGTGCCAGCAGCCGCGGGACTAGCGGGGGGGGTGAGCAGTTCTTC. It is translated as CASSRGTSGGGEQFF. The rearrangement joins TRBV7-3 to TRBJ2-1; 16 bases are a match to TRBD2. This CDR3 is built from 15 residues. Trimming removed 5 bases from V and 9 bases from J; junction bases left unmatched: 4. The germline gives CDR1 SGHTA, CDR2 FQGTGA. Full variable domain (outside the CDR3, taken from reference TRBV7-3 and TRBJ2-1): GAGVSQTPSNKVTEKGKYVELRCDPISGHTALYWYRQSLGQGPEFLIYFQGTGAADDSGLPNDRFFAVRPEGSVSTLKIQRTERGDSAVYLCASSRGTSGGGEQFFGPGTRLTVL.